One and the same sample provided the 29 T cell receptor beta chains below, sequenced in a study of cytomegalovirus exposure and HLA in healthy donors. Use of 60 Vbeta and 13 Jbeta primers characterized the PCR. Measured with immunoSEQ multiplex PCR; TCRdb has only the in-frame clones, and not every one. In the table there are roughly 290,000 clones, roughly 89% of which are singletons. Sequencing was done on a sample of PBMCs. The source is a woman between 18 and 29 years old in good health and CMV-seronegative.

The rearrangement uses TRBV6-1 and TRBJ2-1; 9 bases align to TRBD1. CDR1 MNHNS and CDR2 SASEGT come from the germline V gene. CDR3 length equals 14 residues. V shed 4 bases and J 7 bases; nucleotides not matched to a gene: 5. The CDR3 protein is CASSAGTGSNEQFF. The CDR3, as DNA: TGTGCCAGCAGTGCCGGGACAGGGTCGAATGAGCAGTTCTTC.

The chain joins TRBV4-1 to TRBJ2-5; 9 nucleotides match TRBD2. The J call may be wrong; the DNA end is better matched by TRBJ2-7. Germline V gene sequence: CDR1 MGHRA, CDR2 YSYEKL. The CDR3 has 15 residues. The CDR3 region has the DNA TGCGCCAGCAGCCAAAGGGCGGGGGGGATAAACGAGCAGTACTTC. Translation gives CASSQRAGGINEQYF.

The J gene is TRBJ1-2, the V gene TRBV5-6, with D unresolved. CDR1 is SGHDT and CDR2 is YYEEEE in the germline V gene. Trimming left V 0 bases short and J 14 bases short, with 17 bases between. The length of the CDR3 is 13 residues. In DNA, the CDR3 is TGTGCCAGCAGCTTGGATAATCGAGGCGGAGGAACCTTC. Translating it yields CASSLDNRGGGTF.

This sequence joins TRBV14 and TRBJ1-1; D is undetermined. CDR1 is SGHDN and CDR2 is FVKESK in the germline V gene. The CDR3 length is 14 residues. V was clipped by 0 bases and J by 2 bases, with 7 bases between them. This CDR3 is CASSQETVNTEAFF. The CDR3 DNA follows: TGTGCCAGCAGCCAAGAAACAGTAAACACTGAAGCTTTCTTT.

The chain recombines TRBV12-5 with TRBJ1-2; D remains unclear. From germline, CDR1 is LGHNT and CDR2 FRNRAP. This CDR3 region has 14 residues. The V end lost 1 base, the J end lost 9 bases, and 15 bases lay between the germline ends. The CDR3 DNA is TGTGCTAGTGGTTTGGACTGGTCGAGTAGTCGCTACACCTTC. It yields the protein CASGLDWSSSRYTF.

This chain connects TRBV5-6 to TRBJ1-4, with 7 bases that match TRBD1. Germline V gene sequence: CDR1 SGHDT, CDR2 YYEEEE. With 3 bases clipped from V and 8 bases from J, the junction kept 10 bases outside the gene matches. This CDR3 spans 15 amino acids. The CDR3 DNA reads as TGTGCCAGCAGCTGGCCCGGGACAGAGGGGGAAAAACTGTTTTTT. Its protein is CASSWPGTEGEKLFF.

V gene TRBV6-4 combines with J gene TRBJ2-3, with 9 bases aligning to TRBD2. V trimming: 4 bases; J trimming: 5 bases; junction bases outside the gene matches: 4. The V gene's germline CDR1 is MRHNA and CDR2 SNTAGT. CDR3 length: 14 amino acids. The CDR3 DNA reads TGTGCCAGCAGTGGCGGGGGGGCGCAAGATACGCAGTATTTT. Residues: CASSGGGAQDTQYF.

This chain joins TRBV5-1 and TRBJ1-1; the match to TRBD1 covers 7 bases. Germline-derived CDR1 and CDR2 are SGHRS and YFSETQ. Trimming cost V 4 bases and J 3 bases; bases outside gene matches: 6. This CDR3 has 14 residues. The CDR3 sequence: CASSPSGTDTEAFF. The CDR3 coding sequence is TGCGCCAGCAGCCCCTCCGGGACAGACACTGAAGCTTTCTTT.

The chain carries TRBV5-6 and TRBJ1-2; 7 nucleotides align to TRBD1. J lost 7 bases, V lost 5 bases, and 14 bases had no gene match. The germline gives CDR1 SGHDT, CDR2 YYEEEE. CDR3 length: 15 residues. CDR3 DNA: TGTGCCAGCAGTCCGATAGGACAGGCAGTTTTTGGCTACACCTTC. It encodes CASSPIGQAVFGYTF.

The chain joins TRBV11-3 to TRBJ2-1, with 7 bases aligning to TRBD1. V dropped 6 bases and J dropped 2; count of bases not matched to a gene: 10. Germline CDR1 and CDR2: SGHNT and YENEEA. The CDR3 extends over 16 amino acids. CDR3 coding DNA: TGTGCCAGCAGTAGTGGACAGGCCATTCCCTACAATGAGCAGTTCTTC. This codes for CASSSGQAIPYNEQFF.

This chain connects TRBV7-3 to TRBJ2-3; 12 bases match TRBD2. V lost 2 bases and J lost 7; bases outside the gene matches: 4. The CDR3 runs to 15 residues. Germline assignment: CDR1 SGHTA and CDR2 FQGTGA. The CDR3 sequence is CASSLGLAGINTQYF. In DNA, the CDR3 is TGTGCCAGCAGCTTAGGACTAGCGGGGATTAATACGCAGTATTTT.

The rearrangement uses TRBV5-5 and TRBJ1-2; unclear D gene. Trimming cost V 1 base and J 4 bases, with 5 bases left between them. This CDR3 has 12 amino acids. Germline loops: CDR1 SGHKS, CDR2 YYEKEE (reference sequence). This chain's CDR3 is CASSLFSYGYTF. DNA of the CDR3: TGTGCCAGCAGCTTGTTCAGCTATGGCTACACCTTC.

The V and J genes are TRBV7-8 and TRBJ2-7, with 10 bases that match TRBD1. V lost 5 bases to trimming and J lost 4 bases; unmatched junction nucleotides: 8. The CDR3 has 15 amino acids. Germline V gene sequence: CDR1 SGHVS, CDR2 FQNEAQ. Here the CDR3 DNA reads TGTGCCAGCAGCCCCAGGACAGGGGGAATATACGAGCAGTACTTC. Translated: CASSPRTGGIYEQYF.

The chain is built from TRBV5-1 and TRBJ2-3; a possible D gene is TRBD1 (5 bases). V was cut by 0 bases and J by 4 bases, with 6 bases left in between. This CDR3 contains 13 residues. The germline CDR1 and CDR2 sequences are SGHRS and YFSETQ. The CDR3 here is CASSLGQPDTQYF. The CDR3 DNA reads TGCGCCAGCAGCTTGGGACAGCCAGATACGCAGTATTTT.

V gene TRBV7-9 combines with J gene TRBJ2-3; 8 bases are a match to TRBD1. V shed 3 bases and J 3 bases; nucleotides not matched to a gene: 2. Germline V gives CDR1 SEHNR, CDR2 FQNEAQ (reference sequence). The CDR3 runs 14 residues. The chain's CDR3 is CASSFTGGTDTQYF. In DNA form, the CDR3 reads TGTGCCAGCAGCTTTACAGGGGGAACAGATACGCAGTATTTT.

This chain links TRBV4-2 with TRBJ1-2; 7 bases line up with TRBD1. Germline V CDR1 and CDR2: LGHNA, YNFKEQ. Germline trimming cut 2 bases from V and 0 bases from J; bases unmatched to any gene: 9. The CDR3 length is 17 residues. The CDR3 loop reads CASSQPGTDRTNYGYTF. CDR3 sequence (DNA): TGTGCCAGCAGCCAACCCGGGACAGACAGAACTAACTATGGCTACACCTTC.

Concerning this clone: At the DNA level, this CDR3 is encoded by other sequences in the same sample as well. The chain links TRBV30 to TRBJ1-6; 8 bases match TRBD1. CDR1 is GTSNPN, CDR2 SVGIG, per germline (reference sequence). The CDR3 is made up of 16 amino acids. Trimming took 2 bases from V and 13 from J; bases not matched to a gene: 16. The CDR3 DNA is TGTGCCTGGAGTCTCGCCTCCAGGACAGGGAAGTCGCCCCTCCACTTT. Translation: CAWSLASRTGKSPLHF.

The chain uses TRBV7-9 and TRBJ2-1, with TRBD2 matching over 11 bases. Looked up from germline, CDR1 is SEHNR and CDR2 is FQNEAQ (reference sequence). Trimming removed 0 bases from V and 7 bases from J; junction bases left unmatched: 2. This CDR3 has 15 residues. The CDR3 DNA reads TGTGCCAGCAGCTTAGCTAGCGGGGGGGCAAATGAGCAGTTCTTC. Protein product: CASSLASGGANEQFF.

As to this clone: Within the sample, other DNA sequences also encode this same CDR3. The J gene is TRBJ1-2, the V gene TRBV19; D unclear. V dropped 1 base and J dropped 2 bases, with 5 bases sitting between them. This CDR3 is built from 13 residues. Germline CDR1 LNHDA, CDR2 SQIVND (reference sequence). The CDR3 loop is CASSIALNYGYTF. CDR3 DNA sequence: TGTGCCAGTAGTATAGCACTGAACTATGGCTACACCTTC.

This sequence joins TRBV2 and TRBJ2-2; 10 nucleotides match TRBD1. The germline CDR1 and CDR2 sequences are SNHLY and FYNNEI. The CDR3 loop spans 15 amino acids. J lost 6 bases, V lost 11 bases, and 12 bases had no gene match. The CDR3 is CAGALDRGRAGELFF. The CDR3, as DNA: TGTGCCGGTGCCCTTGACAGGGGGCGCGCCGGGGAGCTGTTTTTT.

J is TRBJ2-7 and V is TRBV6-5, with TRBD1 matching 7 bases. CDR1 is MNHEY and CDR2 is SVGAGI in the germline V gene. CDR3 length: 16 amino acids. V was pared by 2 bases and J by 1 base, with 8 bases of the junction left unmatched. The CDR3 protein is CASSYRRGRGSYEQYF. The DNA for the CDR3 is TGTGCCAGCAGTTACCGTCGGGGCAGGGGGTCCTACGAGCAGTACTTC.

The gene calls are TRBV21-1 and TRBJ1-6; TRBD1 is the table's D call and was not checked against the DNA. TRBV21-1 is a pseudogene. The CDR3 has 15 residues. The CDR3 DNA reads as TGTGCCATCCCGATCCTGACAGGGGAAAATTCACCCCTCCACTTT. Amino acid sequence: CAIPILTGENSPLHF.

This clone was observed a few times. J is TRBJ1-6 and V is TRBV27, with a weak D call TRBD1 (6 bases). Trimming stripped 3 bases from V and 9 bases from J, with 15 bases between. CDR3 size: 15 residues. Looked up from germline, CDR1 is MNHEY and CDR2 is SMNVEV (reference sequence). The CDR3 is CASSLEPGVRSPLHF. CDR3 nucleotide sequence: TGTGCCAGCAGTTTGGAGCCAGGGGTTCGTTCACCCCTCCACTTT.

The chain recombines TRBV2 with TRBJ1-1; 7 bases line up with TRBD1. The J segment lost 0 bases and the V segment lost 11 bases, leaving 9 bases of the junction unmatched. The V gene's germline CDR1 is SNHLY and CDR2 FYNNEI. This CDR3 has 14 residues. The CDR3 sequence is CAGRDRLMNTEAFF. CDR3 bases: TGTGCCGGCCGGGACAGACTCATGAACACTGAAGCTTTCTTT.

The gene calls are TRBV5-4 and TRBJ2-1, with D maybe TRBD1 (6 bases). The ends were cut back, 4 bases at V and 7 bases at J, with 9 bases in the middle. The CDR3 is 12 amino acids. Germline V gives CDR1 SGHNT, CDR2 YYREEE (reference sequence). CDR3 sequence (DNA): TGTGCCAGCAGCGTAACAGGGAATGAGCAGTTCTTC. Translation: CASSVTGNEQFF.

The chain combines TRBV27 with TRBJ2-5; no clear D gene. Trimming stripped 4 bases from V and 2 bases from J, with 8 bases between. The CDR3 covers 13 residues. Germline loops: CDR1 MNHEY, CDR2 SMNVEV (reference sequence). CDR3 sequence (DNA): TGTGCCAGCAGTTCCCGGTCACAAGAGACCCAGTACTTC. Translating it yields CASSSRSQETQYF.

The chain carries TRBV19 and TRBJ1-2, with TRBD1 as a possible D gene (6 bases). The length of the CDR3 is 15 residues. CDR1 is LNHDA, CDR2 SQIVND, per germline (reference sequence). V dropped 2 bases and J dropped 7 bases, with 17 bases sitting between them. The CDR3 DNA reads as TGTGCCAGTAGTATAACGGATTCAGGGGATCGTGGCTACACCTTC. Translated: CASSITDSGDRGYTF.

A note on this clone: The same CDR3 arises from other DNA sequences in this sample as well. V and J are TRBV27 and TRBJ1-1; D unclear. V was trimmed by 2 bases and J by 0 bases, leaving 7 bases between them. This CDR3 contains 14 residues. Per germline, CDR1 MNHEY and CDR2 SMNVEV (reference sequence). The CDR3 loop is CASSLGQMNTEAFF. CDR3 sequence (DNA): TGTGCCAGCAGTTTAGGGCAAATGAACACTGAAGCTTTCTTT.

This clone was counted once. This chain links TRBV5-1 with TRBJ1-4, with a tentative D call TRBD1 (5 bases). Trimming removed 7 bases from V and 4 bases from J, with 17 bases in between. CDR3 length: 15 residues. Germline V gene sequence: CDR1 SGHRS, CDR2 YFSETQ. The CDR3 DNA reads TGCGCCAGCTCCCCCTCAGGGATCTTTAATGAAAAACTGTTTTTT. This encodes CASSPSGIFNEKLFF.